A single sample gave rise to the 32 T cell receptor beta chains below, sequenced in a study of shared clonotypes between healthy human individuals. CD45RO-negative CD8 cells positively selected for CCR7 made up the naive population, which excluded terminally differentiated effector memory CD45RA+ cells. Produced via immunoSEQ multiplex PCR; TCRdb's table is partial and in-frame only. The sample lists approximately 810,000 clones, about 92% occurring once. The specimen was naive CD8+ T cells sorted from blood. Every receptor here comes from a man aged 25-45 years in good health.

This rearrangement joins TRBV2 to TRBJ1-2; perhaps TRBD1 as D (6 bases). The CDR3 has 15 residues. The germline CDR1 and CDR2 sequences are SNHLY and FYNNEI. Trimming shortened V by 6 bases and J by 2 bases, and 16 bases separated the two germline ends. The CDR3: CASRWQGYGNYGYTF. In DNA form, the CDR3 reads TGTGCCAGCAGGTGGCAGGGGTACGGAAACTATGGCTACACCTTC.

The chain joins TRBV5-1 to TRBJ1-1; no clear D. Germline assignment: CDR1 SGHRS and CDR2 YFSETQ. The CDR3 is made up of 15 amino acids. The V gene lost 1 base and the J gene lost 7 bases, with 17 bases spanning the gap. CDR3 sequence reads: CASSLSGRRQDEAFF. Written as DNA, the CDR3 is TGCGCCAGCAGCTTGTCCGGCAGGAGGCAAGATGAAGCTTTCTTT.

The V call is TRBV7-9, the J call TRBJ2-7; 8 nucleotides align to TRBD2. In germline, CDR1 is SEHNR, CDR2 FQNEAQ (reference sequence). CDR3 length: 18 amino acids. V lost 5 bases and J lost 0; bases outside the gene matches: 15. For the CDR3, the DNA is TGTGCCAGCAGCCGTACAGCGGGAGACCGTACAGACTCCTACGAGCAGTACTTC. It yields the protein CASSRTAGDRTDSYEQYF.

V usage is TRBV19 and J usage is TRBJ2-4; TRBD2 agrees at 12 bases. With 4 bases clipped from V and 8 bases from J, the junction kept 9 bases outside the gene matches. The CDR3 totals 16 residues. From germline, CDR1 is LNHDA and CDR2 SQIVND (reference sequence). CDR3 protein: CASSRTSGRPEDIQYF. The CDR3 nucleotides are TGTGCCAGTAGTAGAACTAGCGGGAGGCCCGAGGACATTCAGTACTTC.

The CDR3 region is CASRGTETQYF. The CDR3 nucleotides are TGTGCCAGCAGAGGGACGGAGACCCAGTACTTC. The gene calls are TRBV7-9 and TRBJ2-5, with D perhaps TRBD1 or TRBD2 (5 bases each). V was trimmed by 6 bases and J by 5 bases, leaving 7 bases between them. The CDR3 has 11 residues. The germline V gene has CDR1 SEHNR and CDR2 FQNEAQ (reference sequence).

The CDR3, as DNA: TGTGCCAGCAGGTCACCCGTGGGGGAAGAGACCCAGTACTTC. This sequence encodes CASRSPVGEETQYF. The V call is TRBV7-9, the J call TRBJ2-5, with D perhaps being TRBD1 or TRBD2 (5 bases each). Germline values: CDR1 SEHNR, CDR2 FQNEAQ (reference sequence). Trimming took off 6 bases at V and 3 bases at J, with 14 bases between the two ends. The CDR3 runs 14 residues.

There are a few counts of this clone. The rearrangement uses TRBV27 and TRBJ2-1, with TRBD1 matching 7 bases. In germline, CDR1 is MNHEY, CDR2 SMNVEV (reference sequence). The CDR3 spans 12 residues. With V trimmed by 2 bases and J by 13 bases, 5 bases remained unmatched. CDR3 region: CASSLPGQEQFF. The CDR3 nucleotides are TGTGCCAGCAGTTTACCCGGACAGGAACAGTTCTTC.

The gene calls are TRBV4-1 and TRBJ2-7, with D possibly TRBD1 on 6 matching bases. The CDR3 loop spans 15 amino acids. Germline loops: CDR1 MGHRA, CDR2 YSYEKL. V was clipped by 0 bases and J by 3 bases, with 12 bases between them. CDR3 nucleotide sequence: TGCGCCAGCAGCCAAGATCACCAGGGGTACTACGAGCAGTACTTC. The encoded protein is CASSQDHQGYYEQYF.

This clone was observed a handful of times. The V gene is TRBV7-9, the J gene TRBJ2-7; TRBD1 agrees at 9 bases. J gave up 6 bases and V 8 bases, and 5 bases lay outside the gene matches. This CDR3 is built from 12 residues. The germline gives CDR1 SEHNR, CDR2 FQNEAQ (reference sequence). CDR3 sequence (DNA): TGTGCCAGCGGACTACAGGGGGCCGAGCAGTACTTC. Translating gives CASGLQGAEQYF.

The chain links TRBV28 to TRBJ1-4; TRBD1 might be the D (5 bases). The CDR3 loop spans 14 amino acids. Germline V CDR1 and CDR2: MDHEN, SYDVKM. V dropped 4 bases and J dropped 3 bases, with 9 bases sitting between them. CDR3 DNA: TGTGCCAGCAGTTGGGGGGGACCTAATGAAAAACTGTTTTTT. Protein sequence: CASSWGGPNEKLFF.

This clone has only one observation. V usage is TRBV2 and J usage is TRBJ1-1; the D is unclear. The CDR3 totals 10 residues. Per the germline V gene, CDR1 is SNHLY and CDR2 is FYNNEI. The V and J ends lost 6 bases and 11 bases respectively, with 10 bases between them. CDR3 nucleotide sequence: TGTGCCAGCAGCGGCATGCATGCTTTCTTT. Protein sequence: CASSGMHAFF.

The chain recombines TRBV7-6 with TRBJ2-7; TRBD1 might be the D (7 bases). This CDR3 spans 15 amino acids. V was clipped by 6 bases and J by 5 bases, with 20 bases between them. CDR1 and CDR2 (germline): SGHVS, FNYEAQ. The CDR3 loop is CASRLTQGEVNEQYF. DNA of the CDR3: TGTGCCAGCAGGCTCACTCAGGGGGAGGTCAACGAGCAGTACTTC.

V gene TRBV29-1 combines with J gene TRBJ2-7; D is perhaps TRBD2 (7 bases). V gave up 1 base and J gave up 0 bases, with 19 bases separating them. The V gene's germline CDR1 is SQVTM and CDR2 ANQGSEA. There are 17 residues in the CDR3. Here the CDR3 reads CSVEGGGAGRSSYEQYF. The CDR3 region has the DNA TGCAGCGTTGAAGGGGGGGGCGCGGGGCGAAGCTCCTACGAGCAGTACTTC.

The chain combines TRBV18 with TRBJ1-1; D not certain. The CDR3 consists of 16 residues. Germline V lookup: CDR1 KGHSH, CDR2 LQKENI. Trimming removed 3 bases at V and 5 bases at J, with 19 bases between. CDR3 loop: CASSPSPGSVGTEAFF. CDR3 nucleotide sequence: TGTGCCAGCTCACCTTCCCCGGGGAGTGTAGGAACTGAAGCTTTCTTT. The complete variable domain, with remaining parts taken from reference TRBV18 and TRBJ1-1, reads NAGVMQNPRHLVRRRGQEARLRCSPMKGHSHVYWYRQLPEEGLKFMVYLQKENIIDESGMPKERFSAEFPKEGPSILRIQQVVRGDSAAYFCASSPSPGSVGTEAFFGQGTRLTVV.

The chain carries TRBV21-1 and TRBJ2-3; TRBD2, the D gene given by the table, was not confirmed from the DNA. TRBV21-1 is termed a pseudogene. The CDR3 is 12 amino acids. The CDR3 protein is CASSKRVDTQYF. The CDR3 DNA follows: TGTGCCAGCAGCAAACGTGTAGATACGCAGTATTTT.

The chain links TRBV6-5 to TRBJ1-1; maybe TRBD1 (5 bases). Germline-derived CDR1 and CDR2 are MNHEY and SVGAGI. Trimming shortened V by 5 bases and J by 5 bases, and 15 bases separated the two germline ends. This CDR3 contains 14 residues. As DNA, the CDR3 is TGTGCCAGCAGTGACGACAGTGCGGGAACTGAAGCTTTCTTT. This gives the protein CASSDDSAGTEAFF.

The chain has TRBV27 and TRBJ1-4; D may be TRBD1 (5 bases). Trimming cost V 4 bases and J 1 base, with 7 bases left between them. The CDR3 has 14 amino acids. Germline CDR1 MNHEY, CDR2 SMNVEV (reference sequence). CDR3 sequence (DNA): TGTGCCAGCAGTTCAACAGGAACTAATGAAAAACTGTTTTTT. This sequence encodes CASSSTGTNEKLFF.

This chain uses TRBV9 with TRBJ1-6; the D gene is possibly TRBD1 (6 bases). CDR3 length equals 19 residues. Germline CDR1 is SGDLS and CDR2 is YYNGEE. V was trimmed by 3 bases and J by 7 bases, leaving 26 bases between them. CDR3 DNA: TGTGCCAGCAGCGCAGACAGGAGCATGGGCATTATTAGCAATTCACCCCTCCACTTT. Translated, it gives CASSADRSMGIISNSPLHF.

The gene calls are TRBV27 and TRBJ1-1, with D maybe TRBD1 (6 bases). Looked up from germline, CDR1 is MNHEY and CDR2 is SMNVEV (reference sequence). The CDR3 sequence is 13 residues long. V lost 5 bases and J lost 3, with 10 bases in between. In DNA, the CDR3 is TGTGCCAGCAGTCGGGGGGGCTACACTGAAGCTTTCTTT. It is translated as CASSRGGYTEAFF.

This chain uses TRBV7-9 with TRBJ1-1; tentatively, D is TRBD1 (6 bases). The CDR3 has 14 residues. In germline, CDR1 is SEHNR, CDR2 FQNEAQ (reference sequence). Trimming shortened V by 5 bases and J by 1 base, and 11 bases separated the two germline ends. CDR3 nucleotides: TGTGCCAGCAGCCCCAGGACAGAGAACACTGAAGCTTTCTTT. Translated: CASSPRTENTEAFF.

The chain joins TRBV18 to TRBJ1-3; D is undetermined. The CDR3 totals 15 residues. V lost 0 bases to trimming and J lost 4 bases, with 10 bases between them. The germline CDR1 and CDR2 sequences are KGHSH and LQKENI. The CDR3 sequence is CASSPPFGEGNTIYF. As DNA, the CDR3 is TGTGCCAGCTCACCACCATTCGGAGAAGGAAACACCATATATTTT.

CDR3 residues: CASSLVPGVGGGELFF. The CDR3 DNA follows: TGTGCCAGCAGCTTGGTTCCAGGGGTGGGGGGCGGGGAGCTGTTTTTT. The V and J genes are TRBV5-4 and TRBJ2-2; D may be TRBD1 or TRBD2 (6 bases each). The CDR3 is 16 amino acids. Trimming removed 0 bases from V and 7 bases from J, with 16 bases in between. The germline V gene has CDR1 SGHNT and CDR2 YYREEE (reference sequence).

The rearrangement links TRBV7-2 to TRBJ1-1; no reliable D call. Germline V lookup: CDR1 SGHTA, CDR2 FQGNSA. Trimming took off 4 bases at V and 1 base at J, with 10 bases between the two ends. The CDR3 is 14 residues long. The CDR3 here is CASSSPEQNTEAFF. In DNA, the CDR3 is TGTGCCAGCAGCTCCCCCGAACAGAACACTGAAGCTTTCTTT.

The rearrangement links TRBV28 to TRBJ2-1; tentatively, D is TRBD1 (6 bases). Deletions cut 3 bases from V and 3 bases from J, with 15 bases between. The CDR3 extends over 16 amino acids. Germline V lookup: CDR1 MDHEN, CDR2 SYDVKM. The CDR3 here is CASSFRDKRIYNEQFF. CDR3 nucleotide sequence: TGTGCCAGCAGTTTCCGGGACAAGCGAATCTACAATGAGCAGTTCTTC.

CDR3 DNA: TGTGCCACTTTCCTTCTGAACACCGGGGAGCTGTTTTTT. Its protein is CATFLLNTGELFF. The rearrangement joins TRBV7-9 to TRBJ2-2; unclear D gene. This CDR3 is built from 13 residues. Germline CDR1 is SEHNR and CDR2 is FQNEAQ (reference sequence). With 10 bases removed from V and 1 base from J, the gap between germline ends came to 10 bases.

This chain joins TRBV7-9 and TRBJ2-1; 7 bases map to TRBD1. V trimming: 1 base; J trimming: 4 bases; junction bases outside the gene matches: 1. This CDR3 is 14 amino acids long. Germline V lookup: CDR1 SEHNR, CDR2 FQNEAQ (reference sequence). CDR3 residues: CASSLEGQYNEQFF. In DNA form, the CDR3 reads TGTGCCAGCAGCTTAGAGGGACAGTACAATGAGCAGTTCTTC.

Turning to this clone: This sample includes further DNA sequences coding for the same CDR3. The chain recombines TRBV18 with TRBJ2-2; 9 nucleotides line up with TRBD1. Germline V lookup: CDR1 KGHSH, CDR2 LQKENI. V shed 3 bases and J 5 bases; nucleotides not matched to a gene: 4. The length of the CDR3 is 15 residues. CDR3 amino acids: CASSPGTGSTGELFF. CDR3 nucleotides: TGTGCCAGCTCACCGGGGACAGGGTCGACCGGGGAGCTGTTTTTT.

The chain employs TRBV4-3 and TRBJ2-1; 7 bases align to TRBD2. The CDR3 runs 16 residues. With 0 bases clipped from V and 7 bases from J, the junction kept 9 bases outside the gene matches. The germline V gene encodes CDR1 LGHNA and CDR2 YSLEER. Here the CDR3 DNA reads TGCGCCAGCAGCCAAGATTATCGGGGAGGGTTGAATGAGCAGTTCTTC. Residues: CASSQDYRGGLNEQFF.

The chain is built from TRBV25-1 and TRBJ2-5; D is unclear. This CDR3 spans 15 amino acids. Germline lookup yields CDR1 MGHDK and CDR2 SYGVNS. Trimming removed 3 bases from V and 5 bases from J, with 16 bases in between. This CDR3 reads CASSENTGQPETQYF. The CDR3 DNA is TGTGCCAGCAGTGAGAATACTGGGCAGCCGGAGACCCAGTACTTC.

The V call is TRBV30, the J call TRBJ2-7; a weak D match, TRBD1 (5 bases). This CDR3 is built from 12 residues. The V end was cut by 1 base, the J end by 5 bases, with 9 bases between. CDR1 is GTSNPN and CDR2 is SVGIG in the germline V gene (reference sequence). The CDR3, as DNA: TGTGCCTGGAGTGCACAGGCCAACGAGCAGTACTTC. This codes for CAWSAQANEQYF.

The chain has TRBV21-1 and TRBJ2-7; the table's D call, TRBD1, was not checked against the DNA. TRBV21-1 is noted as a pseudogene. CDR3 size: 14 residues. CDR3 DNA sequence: TGTGCCAGCAGCGGACAGACTGCAACCTACGAGCAGTACTTC. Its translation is CASSGQTATYEQYF.

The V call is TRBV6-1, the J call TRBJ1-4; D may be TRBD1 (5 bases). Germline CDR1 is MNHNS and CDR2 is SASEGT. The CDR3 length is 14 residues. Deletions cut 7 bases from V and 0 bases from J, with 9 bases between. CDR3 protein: CASKRGPTNEKLFF. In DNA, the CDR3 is TGTGCCAGCAAGAGGGGCCCAACTAATGAAAAACTGTTTTTT.